This is a list of T cell receptor beta chains from one sample in a study of radiation and T cells in renal cell carcinoma. Sequencing was performed with immunoSEQ multiplex PCR; in TCRdb, only in-frame clones are kept and a portion is missing. The profile covers around 99,000 clones, with more than 65% appearing a single time and less than 7.5% taken by the ten largest. Sequenced here: blood, sampled from a patient whose treatment included radiotherapy and nephrectomy. These receptors came from a man between 60 and 70 years old with renal cell carcinoma. Both conserved end residues are part of each CDR3. The order of the fields is V gene, D gene, J gene, clone size, CDR3 protein, CDR3 DNA. The D gene is left open where the match is weak. Size values are once, few and many counts, or a class for expanded clones, and some rows have none.

TRBV5-1	-	TRBJ2-1	-	CASREIGSLTEQFF	TGCGCCAGCAGAGAGATCGGGAGTCTGACTGAGCAGTTCTTC
TRBV28	TRBD1	TRBJ2-7	-	CASSLPGQSYEQYF	TGTGCCAGCAGTTTACCGGGACAGTCCTACGAGCAGTACTTC
TRBV10-1	-	TRBJ1-3	-	CATDEARSGNTIYF	TGCGCCACCGACGAAGCGCGATCTGGAAACACCATATATTTT
TRBV27	TRBD1	TRBJ1-1	-	CASSYGQVPMNTEAFF	TGTGCCAGCAGTTACGGACAGGTCCCGATGAACACTGAAGCTTTCTTT
TRBV29-1	-	TRBJ2-5	-	CSVVLGGGETQYF	TGCAGCGTTGTCCTGGGGGGCGGAGAGACCCAGTACTTC
TRBV28	TRBD2	TRBJ2-1	once	CASSSGTSGIGEQFF	TGTGCCAGCAGTTCTGGGACTAGCGGGATCGGTGAGCAGTTCTTC
TRBV2	-	TRBJ1-1	few	CASRARDTENTEAFF	TGTGCCAGCAGGGCCCGGGACACCGAGAACACTGAAGCTTTCTTT
TRBV5-4	-	TRBJ2-5	once	CASSLGQRETQYF	TGTGCCAGCAGCTTAGGGCAGCGAGAGACCCAGTACTTC
TRBV5-1	-	TRBJ1-3	-	CASTVGQDGNTIYF	TGCGCCAGCACGGTGGGGCAGGATGGAAACACCATATATTTT
TRBV10-2	TRBD2	TRBJ2-1	-	CASTSGYNEQFF	TGCGCCAGCACTAGCGGTTACAATGAGCAGTTCTTC
TRBV19	-	TRBJ1-1	-	CASSIVGLDTEAFF	TGTGCCAGTAGTATAGTAGGGTTGGACACTGAAGCTTTCTTT
TRBV7-9	-	TRBJ2-7	-	CASSLEILRGRGDEQYF	TGTGCCAGCAGCTTAGAAATTTTGAGGGGTCGAGGAGACGAGCAGTACTTC
TRBV30	-	TRBJ1-6	-	CAWSGRVNSYNSPLHF	TGTGCCTGGAGTGGCAGGGTTAACTCCTATAATTCACCCCTCCACTTT
TRBV2	-	TRBJ1-5	-	CASTEGRDPYSNQPQHF	TGTGCCAGCACCGAGGGCAGGGACCCATATAGCAATCAGCCCCAGCATTTT
TRBV7-2	TRBD1	TRBJ1-1	-	CASSLEVLLGQRNTEAFF	TGTGCCAGCAGCTTAGAGGTCTTATTGGGACAGCGGAACACTGAAGCTTTCTTT
TRBV20-1	-	TRBJ1-4	-	CSAGGLEKLFF	TGCAGTGCTGGGGGCCTTGAAAAACTGTTTTTT
TRBV7-6	-	TRBJ2-5	-	CASSPILEHLRKETQYF	TGTGCCAGCAGCCCCATATTGGAACACCTAAGGAAGGAGACCCAGTACTTC
TRBV19	-	TRBJ1-5	-	CASSIGTLEQPQHF	TGTGCCAGTAGTATAGGGACATTAGAACAGCCCCAGCATTTT